These 27 T cell receptor beta chains share one sample of origin, sequenced in a study of beta chain features in type 1 diabetes. Overall study results and limits: TCRB CDR3 length was moderately but significantly reduced in all four CD4+ subsets of Type 1 diabetes patients.

As every portion of the isolated RNA was reverse transcribed, the sequencing read expressed TCRB transcripts. Method: immunoSEQ multiplex PCR; TCRdb's copy keeps in-frame clones and lacks some. The sample holds almost 350,000 clones, around 8.5% seen once. These TCRs' antigens remain unknown. Source material: central memory CD4+ T cells from blood. The source of these receptors is a man aged 30-40 years with type 1 diabetes.

The chain links TRBV5-1 to TRBJ1-1, with D hard to call. Germline V lookup: CDR1 SGHRS, CDR2 YFSETQ. The CDR3 totals 14 residues. Trimming took 2 bases from V and 1 from J, leaving 9 bases between them. CDR3 nucleotide sequence: TGCGCCAGCAGCTTCACACGGCAGAACACTGAAGCTTTCTTT. Translation gives CASSFTRQNTEAFF.

This clone was seen only a few times. The chain joins TRBV11-2 to TRBJ2-5; D is unclear. Germline CDR1 reads SGHAT; CDR2 reads FQNNGV. V lost 5 bases and J lost 5, with 12 bases in between. This CDR3 has 13 amino acids. The CDR3 sequence: CASSMGSAETQYF. Written as DNA, the CDR3 is TGTGCCAGCAGCATGGGCAGCGCCGAGACCCAGTACTTC.

This chain uses TRBV7-2 with TRBJ2-2; TRBD1 might be the D (6 bases). V dropped 5 bases and J dropped 3 bases, with 16 bases sitting between them. The CDR3 extends over 16 amino acids. Germline CDR1 is SGHTA and CDR2 is FQGNSA. In nucleotides, the CDR3 is TGTGCCAGCAGCGAGCCGACAGGCCCCGACACCGGGGAGCTGTTTTTT. Its protein is CASSEPTGPDTGELFF.

This clone was recorded many times. Other DNA sequences in this sample translate to the same CDR3. The chain recombines TRBV4-1 with TRBJ1-2, with D hard to call. Germline loops: CDR1 MGHRA, CDR2 YSYEKL. The CDR3 extends over 15 amino acids. V was pared by 0 bases and J by 4 bases, with 12 bases between. The CDR3 sequence: CASSQDSGGPYGYTF. CDR3 in DNA: TGCGCCAGCAGCCAAGATTCCGGCGGACCCTATGGCTACACCTTC.

Only a few counts were recorded for this clone. The gene calls are TRBV5-1 and TRBJ2-6, with D possibly matching TRBD1 (5 bases). The germline V gene encodes CDR1 SGHRS and CDR2 YFSETQ. Trimming shortened V by 0 bases and J by 3 bases, and 7 bases separated the two germline ends. This CDR3 is built from 15 residues. CDR3 loop: CASSLAGNGANVLTF. Written as DNA, the CDR3 is TGCGCCAGCAGCTTGGCAGGGAATGGGGCCAACGTCCTGACTTTC.

This chain joins TRBV29-1 and TRBJ2-1; 9 bases are shared with TRBD1. The CDR3 spans 10 residues. In germline, CDR1 is SQVTM, CDR2 ANQGSEA. Trimming took 7 bases from V and 15 from J; bases not matched to a gene: 7. DNA of the CDR3: TGCAGCGGTTGGACAGGGGTTCCGTTCTTC. Translated, it gives CSGWTGVPFF.

The rearrangement uses TRBV6-5 and TRBJ2-7; either TRBD1 or TRBD2 may fit D (6 bases each). The CDR3 spans 15 residues. V lost 0 bases and J lost 4, with 13 bases in between. Germline CDR1 is MNHEY and CDR2 is SVGAGI. The CDR3 region is CASSYSSTGRYEQYF. The CDR3 coding sequence is TGTGCCAGCAGTTACTCGAGCACAGGGAGGTACGAGCAGTACTTC.

The chain employs TRBV30 and TRBJ2-5; TRBD2 aligns across 7 bases. The germline CDR1 and CDR2 sequences are GTSNPN and SVGIG (reference sequence). This CDR3 contains 13 residues. V shed 5 bases, J shed 7 bases, and the junction held 10 bases outside the gene matches. The CDR3 spells CAWGTTRGGTQYF. In DNA, the CDR3 is TGTGCCTGGGGGACTACCCGGGGAGGGACCCAGTACTTC.

This clone was observed a handful of times. DNA of the CDR3: TGCGCCAGCGGGGGGTGTTACAGAGGGAACACTGAAGCTTTCTTT. Protein product: CASGGCYRGNTEAFF. The J gene is TRBJ1-1, the V gene TRBV23-1, with D perhaps matching TRBD1 (5 bases). TRBV23-1 is classed as an ORF, of uncertain function. CDR3 size: 15 residues. V lost 8 bases and J lost 1, with 17 bases in between.

J is TRBJ2-1 and V is TRBV29-1; TRBD1 is a possible D gene (5 bases). Trimming took 4 bases from V and 15 from J, leaving 16 bases between them. The V gene's germline CDR1 is SQVTM and CDR2 ANQGSEA. The CDR3 covers 11 residues. The CDR3 sequence is CSVANQGLRFF. For the CDR3, the DNA is TGCAGCGTTGCGAATCAGGGCCTAAGGTTCTTC.

This clone has only a few counts. The chain employs TRBV4-3 and TRBJ2-7, with D possibly being TRBD2 (7 bases). CDR3 size: 17 residues. Trimming left V 0 bases short and J 0 bases short, with 15 bases between. Germline CDR1 reads LGHNA; CDR2 reads YSLEER. The CDR3 DNA sequence: TGCGCCAGCAGCCAAGACTCCCGGGGGGCGATCTCCTACGAGCAGTACTTC. Translation: CASSQDSRGAISYEQYF.

This clone was seen many times. The chain is built from TRBV6-1 and TRBJ1-1; D gene unclear. V was pared by 1 base and J by 5 bases, with 14 bases between. The CDR3 consists of 15 residues. Germline-derived CDR1 and CDR2 are MNHNS and SASEGT. CDR3 nucleotides: TGTGCCAGCAGTGAAGGGACCCCTTCGGAGACTGAAGCTTTCTTT. Amino acid sequence: CASSEGTPSETEAFF.

Only a few counts were recorded for this clone. The chain joins TRBV18 to TRBJ1-1; possibly TRBD1 for D (6 bases). Trimming left V 5 bases short and J 7 bases short, with 17 bases between. Per the germline V gene, CDR1 is KGHSH and CDR2 is LQKENI. The CDR3 spans 14 residues. The CDR3 nucleotides read TGTGCCAGCTCAGGAAGCCAGGGGAAGGGTGAAGCTTTCTTT. Translated, it gives CASSGSQGKGEAFF.

CDR3 DNA: TGTGCCAGCAAGGTCACTTCCAGCTCCTACGAGCAGTACTTC. Translated: CASKVTSSSYEQYF. This rearrangement joins TRBV6-6 to TRBJ2-7; D is undetermined. The length of the CDR3 is 14 residues. With 7 bases removed from V and 0 bases from J, the gap between germline ends came to 13 bases. Germline loops: CDR1 MNHNY, CDR2 SVGAGI (reference sequence).

This clone was counted at least ten times. The rearrangement joins TRBV9 to TRBJ2-5; 7 nucleotides agree with TRBD2. The CDR3 totals 15 residues. Trimming at V came to 0 bases and at J to 1 base, leaving 3 bases not matched to a gene. Germline CDR1 is SGDLS and CDR2 is YYNGEE. The CDR3 region is CASSVGASGQETQYF. The CDR3 bases are TGTGCCAGCAGCGTAGGGGCTAGCGGCCAAGAGACCCAGTACTTC.

The gene calls are TRBV27 and TRBJ2-7; no reliable D call. Trimming cost V 6 bases and J 0 bases, with 12 bases left between them. In germline, CDR1 is MNHEY, CDR2 SMNVEV (reference sequence). This CDR3 comprises 14 residues. CDR3 DNA: TGTGCCAGCAGCTCGGTTTCTCGCTCCTACGAGCAGTACTTC. Residues: CASSSVSRSYEQYF.

This clone has only a few counts. This sequence joins TRBV9 and TRBJ2-6, with 11 bases matching TRBD2. The J segment lost 0 bases and the V segment lost 1 base, leaving 3 bases of the junction unmatched. Germline loops: CDR1 SGDLS, CDR2 YYNGEE. This CDR3 contains 18 residues. The CDR3: CASSVLAGGYSGANVLTF. The CDR3 DNA follows: TGTGCCAGCAGCGTACTAGCGGGGGGATACTCTGGGGCCAACGTCCTGACTTTC.

This clone was seen only a few times. This chain joins TRBV7-9 and TRBJ2-3; 7 bases agree with TRBD2. CDR3 length: 12 amino acids. Trimming removed 8 bases from V and 6 bases from J; junction bases left unmatched: 5. Looked up from germline, CDR1 is SEHNR and CDR2 is FQNEAQ (reference sequence). CDR3 sequence: CASRGEADTQYF. The CDR3, as DNA: TGTGCCAGCCGGGGGGAGGCGGATACGCAGTATTTT.

This clone was recorded a few times. This sequence joins TRBV2 and TRBJ2-3; D gene uncertain. The CDR3 extends over 15 amino acids. Germline CDR1 is SNHLY and CDR2 is FYNNEI. Trimming removed 4 bases from V and 4 bases from J, with 15 bases in between. Written as DNA, the CDR3 is TGTGCCAGCAGTGTGGGCAGCCGAGGCGCAGATACGCAGTATTTT. Protein sequence: CASSVGSRGADTQYF. Supplemented by reference TRBV2 and TRBJ2-3, the full variable domain reads EPEVTQTPSHQVTQMGQEVILRCVPISNHLYFYWYRQILGQKVEFLVSFYNNEISEKSEIFDDQFSVERPDGSNFTLKIRSTKLEDSAMYFCASSVGSRGADTQYFGPGTRLTVL.

This clone was counted between two and nine times. The chain carries TRBV6-6 and TRBJ1-4, with a possible D match to TRBD1 (5 bases). Trimming pared 0 bases from V and 8 bases from J, leaving 16 bases between. The CDR3 is made up of 16 amino acids. Germline V gene lookup returns CDR1 MNHNY and CDR2 SVGAGI (reference sequence). CDR3 in amino acids: CASSYSTSGRREKLFF. CDR3 bases: TGTGCCAGCAGTTACTCGACCTCAGGGAGGAGGGAAAAACTGTTTTTT.

This clone was picked up a small number of times. The J gene is TRBJ1-2, the V gene TRBV10-2; possible D gene TRBD1, 5 bases. The germline V and J ends were trimmed by 6 bases and 2 bases, with 10 bases remaining between them. This CDR3 is built from 13 residues. The V gene's germline CDR1 is WSHSY and CDR2 SAAADI. CDR3 region: CASSQDKNYGYTF. CDR3 in DNA: TGCGCCAGCAGCCAGGACAAGAACTATGGCTACACCTTC.

A few counts support this clone. This CDR3 is CASSLVPRGETEAFF. The CDR3 DNA sequence: TGTGCCAGCAGCTTAGTCCCCAGGGGGGAGACTGAAGCTTTCTTT. J is TRBJ1-1 and V is TRBV7-2; 7 bases agree with TRBD1. With 1 base clipped from V and 5 bases from J, the junction kept 7 bases outside the gene matches. Germline V CDR1 and CDR2: SGHTA, FQGNSA. The CDR3 contains 15 residues.

The chain uses TRBV19 and TRBJ1-5; weak D call: TRBD1 (5 bases). CDR1 is LNHDA and CDR2 is SQIVND in the germline V gene (reference sequence). Deletions cut 2 bases from V and 5 bases from J, with 13 bases between. This CDR3 has 15 amino acids. The CDR3 region is CASSIRGASDQPQHF. The CDR3, as DNA: TGTGCCAGTAGTATACGCGGGGCCTCGGATCAGCCCCAGCATTTT.

The rearrangement uses TRBV28 and TRBJ2-7, with D uncertain. V was pared by 6 bases and J by 2 bases, with 8 bases between. This CDR3 is built from 12 residues. CDR1 and CDR2 (germline): MDHEN, SYDVKM. The CDR3: CASSPSTYEQYF. CDR3 sequence (DNA): TGTGCCAGCAGCCCGTCTACCTACGAGCAGTACTTC. Looking up the rest from reference TRBV28 and TRBJ2-7 gives the full variable domain: DVKVTQSSRYLVKRTGEKVFLECVQDMDHENMFWYRQDPGLGLRLIYFSYDVKMKEKGDIPEGYSVSREKKERFSLILESASTNQTSMYLCASSPSTYEQYFGPGTRLTVT.

CDR3 loop: CASGQRTQYF. The DNA of the CDR3 is TGTGCCAGCGGCCAAAGGACCCAGTACTTC. The J gene is TRBJ2-5, the V gene TRBV2; D not certain. This CDR3 contains 10 residues. Germline V gene lookup returns CDR1 SNHLY and CDR2 FYNNEI. Trimming shortened V by 8 bases and J by 7 bases, and 8 bases separated the two germline ends. The full variable domain, rest sourced from reference TRBV2 and TRBJ2-5, is EPEVTQTPSHQVTQMGQEVILRCVPISNHLYFYWYRQILGQKVEFLVSFYNNEISEKSEIFDDQFSVERPDGSNFTLKIRSTKLEDSAMYFCASGQRTQYFGPGTRLLVL.

As to this clone: This sample also contains other DNA sequences that code for the same CDR3. V usage is TRBV7-2 and J usage is TRBJ1-3; tentatively, D is TRBD1 (6 bases). V shed 4 bases and J shed 4 bases, with 8 bases lying between them. CDR3 length: 13 residues. Germline assignment: CDR1 SGHTA and CDR2 FQGNSA. CDR3 sequence reads: CASSSGQGNTIYF. CDR3 nucleotide sequence: TGTGCCAGCAGCTCAGGACAGGGAAACACCATATATTTT.

The chain combines TRBV5-1 with TRBJ2-5, with TRBD1 matching over 8 bases. Germline V gene data show CDR1 as SGHRS and CDR2 as YFSETQ. V gave up 0 bases and J gave up 5 bases; unmatched junction bases: 6. The CDR3 runs 15 residues. CDR3 in amino acids: CASSLDEDRVETQYF. CDR3 DNA sequence: TGCGCCAGCAGCTTGGACGAGGACAGGGTGGAGACCCAGTACTTC.